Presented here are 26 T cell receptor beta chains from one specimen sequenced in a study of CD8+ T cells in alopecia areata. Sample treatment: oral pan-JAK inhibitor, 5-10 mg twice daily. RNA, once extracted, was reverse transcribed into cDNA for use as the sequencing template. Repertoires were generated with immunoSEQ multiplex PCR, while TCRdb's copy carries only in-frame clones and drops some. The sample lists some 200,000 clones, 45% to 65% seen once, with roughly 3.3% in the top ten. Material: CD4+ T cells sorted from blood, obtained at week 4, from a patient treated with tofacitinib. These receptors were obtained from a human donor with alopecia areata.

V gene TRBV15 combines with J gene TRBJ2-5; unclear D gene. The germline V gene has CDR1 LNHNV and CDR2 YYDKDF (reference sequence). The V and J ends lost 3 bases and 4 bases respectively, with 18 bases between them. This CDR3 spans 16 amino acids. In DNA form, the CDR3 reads TGTGCCACCAGCAGCCCCCGGGCAGAAGATGGAGAGACCCAGTACTTC. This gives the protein CATSSPRAEDGETQYF.

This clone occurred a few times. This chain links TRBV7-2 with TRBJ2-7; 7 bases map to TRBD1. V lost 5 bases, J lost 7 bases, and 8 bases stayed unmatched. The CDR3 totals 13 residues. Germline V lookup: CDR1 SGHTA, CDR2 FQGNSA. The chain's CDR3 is CASSVDRVGEQYF. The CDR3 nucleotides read TGTGCCAGCAGCGTCGACAGGGTGGGTGAGCAGTACTTC.

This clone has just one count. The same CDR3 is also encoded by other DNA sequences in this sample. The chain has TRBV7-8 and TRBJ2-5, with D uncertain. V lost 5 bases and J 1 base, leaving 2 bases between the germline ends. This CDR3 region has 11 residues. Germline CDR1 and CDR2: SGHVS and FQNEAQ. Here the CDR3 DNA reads TGTGCCAGCAGCCCCCAAGAGACCCAGTACTTC. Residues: CASSPQETQYF.

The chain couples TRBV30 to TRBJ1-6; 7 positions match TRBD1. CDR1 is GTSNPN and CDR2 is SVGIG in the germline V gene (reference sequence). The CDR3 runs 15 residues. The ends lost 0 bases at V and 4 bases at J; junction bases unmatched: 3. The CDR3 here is CAWSVQGPYNSPLHF. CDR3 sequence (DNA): TGTGCCTGGAGTGTACAGGGGCCATATAATTCACCCCTCCACTTT.

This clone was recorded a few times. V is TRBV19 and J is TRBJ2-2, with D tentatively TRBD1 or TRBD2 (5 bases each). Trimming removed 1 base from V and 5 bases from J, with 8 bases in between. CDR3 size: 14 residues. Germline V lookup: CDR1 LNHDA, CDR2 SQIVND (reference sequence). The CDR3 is CASSIGGMTGELFF. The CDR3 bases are TGTGCCAGTAGTATAGGGGGGATGACCGGGGAGCTGTTTTTT.

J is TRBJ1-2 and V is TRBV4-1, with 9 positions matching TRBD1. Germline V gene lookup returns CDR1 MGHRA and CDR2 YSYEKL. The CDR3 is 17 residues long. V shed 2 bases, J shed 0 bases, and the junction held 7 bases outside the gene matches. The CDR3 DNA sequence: TGCGCCAGCAGCCAAAATTTCCGGGACAGGGCTAACTATGGCTACACCTTC. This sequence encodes CASSQNFRDRANYGYTF.

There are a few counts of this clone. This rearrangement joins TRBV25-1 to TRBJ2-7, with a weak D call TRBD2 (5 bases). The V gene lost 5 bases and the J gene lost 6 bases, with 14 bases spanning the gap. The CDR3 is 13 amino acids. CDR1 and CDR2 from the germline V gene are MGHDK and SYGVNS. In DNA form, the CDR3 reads TGTGCCAGCAGTCGTGGAGGTTGGGGCGAGCAGTACTTC. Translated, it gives CASSRGGWGEQYF.

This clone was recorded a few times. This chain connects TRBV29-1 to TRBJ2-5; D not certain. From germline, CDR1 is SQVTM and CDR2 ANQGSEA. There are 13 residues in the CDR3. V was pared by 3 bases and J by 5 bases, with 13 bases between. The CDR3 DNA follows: TGCAGCGTTGATTCGGTGGTCGGGGAGACCCAGTACTTC. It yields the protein CSVDSVVGETQYF.

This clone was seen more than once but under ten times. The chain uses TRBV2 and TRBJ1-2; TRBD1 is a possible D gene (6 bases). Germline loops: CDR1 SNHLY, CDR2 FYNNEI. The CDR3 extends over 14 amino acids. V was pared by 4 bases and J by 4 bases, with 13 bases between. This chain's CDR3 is CASSGTGQFYGYTF. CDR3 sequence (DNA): TGTGCCAGCAGTGGGACCGGACAGTTCTATGGCTACACCTTC.

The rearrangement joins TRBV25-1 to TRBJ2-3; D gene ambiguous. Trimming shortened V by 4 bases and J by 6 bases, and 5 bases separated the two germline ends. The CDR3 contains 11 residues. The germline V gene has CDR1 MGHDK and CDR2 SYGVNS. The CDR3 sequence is CASSAFDTQYF. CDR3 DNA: TGTGCCAGCAGTGCTTTCGATACGCAGTATTTT.

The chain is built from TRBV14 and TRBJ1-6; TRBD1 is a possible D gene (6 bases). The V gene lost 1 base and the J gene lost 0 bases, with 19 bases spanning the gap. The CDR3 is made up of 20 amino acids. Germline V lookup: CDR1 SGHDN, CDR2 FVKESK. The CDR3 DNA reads TGTGCCAGCAGCCAAGTCGTAGGATTTCAGGGGAGCTCCTATAATTCACCCCTCCACTTT. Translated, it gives CASSQVVGFQGSSYNSPLHF.

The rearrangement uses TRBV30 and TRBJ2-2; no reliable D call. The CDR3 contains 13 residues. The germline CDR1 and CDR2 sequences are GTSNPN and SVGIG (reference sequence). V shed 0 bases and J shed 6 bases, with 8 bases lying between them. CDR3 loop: CAWSVFTPGELFF. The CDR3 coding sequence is TGTGCCTGGAGTGTGTTTACCCCCGGGGAGCTGTTTTTT.

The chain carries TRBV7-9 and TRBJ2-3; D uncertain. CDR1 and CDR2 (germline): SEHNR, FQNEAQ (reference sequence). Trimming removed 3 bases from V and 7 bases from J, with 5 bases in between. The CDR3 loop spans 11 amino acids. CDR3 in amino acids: CASSFPYTQYF. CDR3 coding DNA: TGTGCCAGCAGCTTTCCTTATACGCAGTATTTT.

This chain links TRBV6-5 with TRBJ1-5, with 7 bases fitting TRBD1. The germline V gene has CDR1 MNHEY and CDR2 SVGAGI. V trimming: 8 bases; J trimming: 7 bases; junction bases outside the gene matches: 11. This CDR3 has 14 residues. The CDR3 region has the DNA TGTGCCAGCTCGGAAGTGACAGGGAGGCAGCCCCAGCATTTT. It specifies CASSEVTGRQPQHF.

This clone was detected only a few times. The CDR3 sequence: CASSLRGGVTDTQYF. The CDR3 bases are TGTGCCAGCAGTTTGCGCGGGGGGGTCACAGATACGCAGTATTTT. The chain is built from TRBV28 and TRBJ2-3; TRBD2 matches at 9 bases. The CDR3 is made up of 15 amino acids. Losses at the gene ends were 3 bases for V and 2 bases for J; bases not matched to a gene: 3. Germline-derived CDR1 and CDR2 are MDHEN and SYDVKM.

The CDR3 protein is CASTRLRGYNEQFF. CDR3 nucleotide sequence: TGTGCCAGCACACGCCTTAGGGGGTACAATGAGCAGTTCTTC. V gene TRBV28 combines with J gene TRBJ2-1; D may be TRBD1 (6 bases). Trimming pared 7 bases from V and 4 bases from J, leaving 14 bases between. Germline V gives CDR1 MDHEN, CDR2 SYDVKM. CDR3 size: 14 residues.

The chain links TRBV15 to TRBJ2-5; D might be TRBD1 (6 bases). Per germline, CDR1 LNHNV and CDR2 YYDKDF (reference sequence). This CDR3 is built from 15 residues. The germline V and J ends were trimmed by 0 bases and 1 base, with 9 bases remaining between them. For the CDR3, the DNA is TGTGCCACCAGCAGAGATCTGGACAGCCAAGAGACCCAGTACTTC. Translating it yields CATSRDLDSQETQYF.

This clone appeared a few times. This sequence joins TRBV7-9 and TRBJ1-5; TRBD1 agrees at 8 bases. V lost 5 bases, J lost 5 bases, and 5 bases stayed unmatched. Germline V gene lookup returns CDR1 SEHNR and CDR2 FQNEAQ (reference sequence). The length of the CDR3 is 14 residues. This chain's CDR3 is CASSQDRGDQPQHF. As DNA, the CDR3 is TGTGCCAGCAGCCAAGACAGGGGCGATCAGCCCCAGCATTTT.

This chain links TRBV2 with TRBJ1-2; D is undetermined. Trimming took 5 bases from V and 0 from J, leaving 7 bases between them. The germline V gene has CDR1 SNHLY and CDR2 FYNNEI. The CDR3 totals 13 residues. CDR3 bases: TGTGCCAGCAGTCCCGATTCTAACTATGGCTACACCTTC. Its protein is CASSPDSNYGYTF.

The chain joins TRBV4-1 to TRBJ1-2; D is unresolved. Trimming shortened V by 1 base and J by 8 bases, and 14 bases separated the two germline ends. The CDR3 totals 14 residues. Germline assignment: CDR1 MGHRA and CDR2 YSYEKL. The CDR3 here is CASSQVGPLGGYTF. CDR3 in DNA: TGCGCCAGCAGCCAAGTAGGGCCCCTCGGGGGCTACACCTTC.

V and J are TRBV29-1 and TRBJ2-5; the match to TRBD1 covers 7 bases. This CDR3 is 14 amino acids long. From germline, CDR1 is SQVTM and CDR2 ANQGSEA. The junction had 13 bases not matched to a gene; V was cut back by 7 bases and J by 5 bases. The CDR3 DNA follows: TGCAGCGGTGGACAGGTTCTTTTTCGGGAGACCCAGTACTTC. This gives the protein CSGGQVLFRETQYF.

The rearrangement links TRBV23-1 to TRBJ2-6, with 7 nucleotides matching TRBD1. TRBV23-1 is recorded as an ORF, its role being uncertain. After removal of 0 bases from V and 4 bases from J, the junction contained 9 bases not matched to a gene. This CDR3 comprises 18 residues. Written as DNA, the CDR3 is TGCGCCAGCAGTCAATCGGGGCCGACAGGGTTAGGGGCCAACGTCCTGACTTTC. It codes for CASSQSGPTGLGANVLTF.

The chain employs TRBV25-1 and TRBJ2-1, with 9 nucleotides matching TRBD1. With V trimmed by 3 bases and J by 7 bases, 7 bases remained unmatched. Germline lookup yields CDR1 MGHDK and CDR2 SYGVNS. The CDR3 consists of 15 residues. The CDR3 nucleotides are TGTGCCAGCAGTGAGGTGGGACAGGGCTTGAATGAGCAGTTCTTC. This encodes CASSEVGQGLNEQFF. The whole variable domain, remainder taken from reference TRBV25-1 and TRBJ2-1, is EADIYQTPRYLVIGTGKKITLECSQTMGHDKMYWYQQDPGMELHLIHYSYGVNSTEKGDLSSESTVSRIRTEHFPLTLESARPSHTSQYLCASSEVGQGLNEQFFGPGTRLTVL.

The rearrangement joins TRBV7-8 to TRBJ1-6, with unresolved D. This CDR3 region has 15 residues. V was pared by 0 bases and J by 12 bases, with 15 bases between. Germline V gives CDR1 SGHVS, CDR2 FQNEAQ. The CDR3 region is CASSLARDIGRPLHF. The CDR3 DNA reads TGTGCCAGCAGCTTAGCACGGGATATAGGTAGACCCCTCCACTTT.

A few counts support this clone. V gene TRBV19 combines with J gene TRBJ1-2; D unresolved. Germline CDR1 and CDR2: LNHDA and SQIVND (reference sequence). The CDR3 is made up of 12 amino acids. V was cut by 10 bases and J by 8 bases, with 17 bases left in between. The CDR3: CATREGARGYTF. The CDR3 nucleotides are TGTGCCACGAGGGAGGGAGCTAGAGGCTACACCTTC.

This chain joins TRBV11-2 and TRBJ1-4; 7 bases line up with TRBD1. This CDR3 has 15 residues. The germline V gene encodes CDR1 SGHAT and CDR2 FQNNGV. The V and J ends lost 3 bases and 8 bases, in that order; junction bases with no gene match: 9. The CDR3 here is CASSFRTGVGEKLFF. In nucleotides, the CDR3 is TGTGCCAGCAGCTTCAGAACAGGGGTCGGGGAAAAACTGTTTTTT.